This record covers a single TCR beta chain. This clone appeared a few times. Its cognate antigen has yet to be identified. Nothing much larger sits one base from this clone, and base qualities are not available. The data belong to a study of cytomegalovirus exposure and HLA in healthy donors (dated 2017 in TCRdb). About the investigation overall: An earlier analysis of more than 550 of the donors reported about 300 Gb of sequence data and 95 million to 140 million unique TCR beta sequences obtained from 150 million to 200 million T cells. An early release that covered about 600 HLA-typed donors contained approximately 300 gigabases of sequencing data and tens of millions of unique TCR sequences. The genetic ancestry cluster associated with self-reported Caucasian donors included about four fifths of the roughly 410 genotyped donors. The study was designed to test whether signatures of past pathogen exposure could be identified by cataloging public T cell receptors. The T cell repertoires of around 670 subjects were profiled by immunosequencing and related to cytomegalovirus serostatus. Besides the first cohort of approximately 670 subjects, a separate validation cohort made up of 120 different subjects was used. To predict cytomegalovirus infection status, the study brought together high-throughput TCR immunosequencing, statistical association of individual TCRs with disease status, and machine learning. To study patterns of TCR occurrence, a later analysis re-analyzed previously published TCR beta repertoires from 666 donors and added high-resolution HLA genotyping. In the later analysis, no new phenotypic data were used to find candidate immune exposures; instead, reliance was placed on TCR beta sequences and their occurrence across donors. An earlier analysis of roughly 580 of the donors used high-throughput TCR beta sequencing to judge whether each TCR beta V gene segment behaved as functional or pseudogenic. Alongside the repertoire data, information on donor age, sex, ethnicity and CMV serostatus was compiled. Genome-wide SNP genotypes for about 65% of the roughly 670 donors were used in a later genetic analysis, which treated that subset as a discovery cohort. All discovery cohort repertoires had been generated on a single sequencing platform. Class I and class II HLA loci were covered by the typing at four-digit resolution. The number of donors typed differed by locus, with about 629-630 for A, B, C, DRB1 and DQB1, more than 500 for DQA1, nearly 610 for DPA1, and approximately 470 for DPB1. Roughly 5 DR-DQ haplotypes were handled as single units for association and clustering, since linkage in the cohort was strong. Among a few hundred genotyped donors of the cohort, an average of around 240,000 unique TCR beta nucleotide sequences were sequenced per donor, roughly 18% of them non-productive.

Germline trimming amounts to 4 bases on V and 1 base on J, with 13 as the count of junction bases outside the gene matches. Reading from cysteine to phenylalanine, the CDR3 counts 17 amino acids. Only the CDR3 DNA stays, 51 bases, in frame from base 1. CDR1 and CDR2 are read off the germline V gene as SGHDT and YYEEEE. The cohort was made up of around 720 healthy bone marrow donors. At the time of sampling, all cohort members were nominally healthy, though unrecorded immune exposures were likely present. The donor was CMV seropositive and was included in the group of 250 to 350 seropositive cohort members. A peripheral blood sample was collected from each donor, and TCR beta sequencing was performed on peripheral blood mononuclear cells. Genomic DNA was extracted from the blood cell samples with the Qiagen DNeasy Blood Extraction Kit. Broader findings and caveats from the paper: When HLA alleles, especially DR and DQ, strongly co-occurred, attributing TCR associations to individual alleles was difficult. A cluster of highly shared sequence variants was judged likely to represent a technical artifact of the sequencing pipeline. The authors suggested that the approach could potentially be extended to other disease states and immunological phenotypes. Presence/absence analyses assumed roughly uniform sequencing depth across donors, an assumption that may not hold. Because some donors lacked HLA typing at each locus, the association tests relied only on the typed subset. For the cohort, immune exposure information was limited to CMV serostatus. Cytomegalovirus status was reported to be diagnosed by the classifier with high specificity and sensitivity in both the original and validation cohorts. Specific HLA alleles were associated with 15,000 to 20,000 TCR beta sequences at a false discovery rate of 0.05 in a later analysis. Some IMGT-functional V segments, including TRBV6-2 and TRBV6-3, could not be told apart with the 87-base-pair reads, so those segments were excluded. A further reported finding was that TCR beta sequences accurately predicted the HLA-A and HLA-B alleles for most subjects in the first cohort. In a later analysis, the rate of TCR association differed among HLA loci, with DRB1 alleles having the most associated TCRs and HLA-C alleles having the fewest. In vitro tests confirmed that a few of the cytomegalovirus-associated TCR beta chains recognize cytomegalovirus antigens. In a later analysis, HLA-associated TCR beta chains showed more clonal expansion and lower generation probabilities than non-associated chains that were equally common. A later analysis reported that several top co-occurrence clusters appeared linked to parvovirus B19, influenza, CMV and Epstein-Barr virus. Only TCR beta chains were sequenced in this cohort, and the absence of alpha or paired-chain data limited detectable features. In an earlier analysis of approximately 600 of the donors, most TCR beta V segments were observed in productive rearrangements about 87% or about 30% of the time, broadly matching IMGT annotations. Correlated functional status among segregating V segments might be attributable to linkage disequilibrium, but an unknown experimental factor could not be ruled out. Across donors, most TCR sequences were observed very rarely, whereas some public TCRs were present in many individuals. In a later analysis, most CMV-associated TCR beta chains were found to appear HLA-restricted, with HLA associations seemingly driven largely by CMV exposure. According to a later genetic analysis, donors in an Asian-associated ancestry cluster had fewer N-insertions in productive TCRs than the approximately 710-donor mean. Because counts were too low, seventeen rarely observed V segments, including chromosome 9 orphons, were excluded from the earlier analysis of 587 of the donors. A later genetic analysis associated a missense DCLRE1C variant with V-gene and J-gene trimming of TCR beta chains, and an independent cohort replicated the association. The study listed 164 TCR beta chains as associated with cytomegalovirus.

Receptor libraries were prepared by the immunoSEQ multiplex PCR assay. A mixture of 60 forward primers for TCR Vbeta segments and 13 reverse primers for TCR Jbeta segments was used in the multiplex PCR. Amplification of the CDR3 region of rearranged TCR beta genes was performed with a multiplex PCR assay on genomic DNA. The Illumina HiSeq System was used to sequence the amplified TCR beta libraries as 87-base-pair reads. Per the source publication's procedure: A later analysis counted tens of millions of unique TCR beta chains across the 670 or so repertoires, and some 12 million of these chains were shared by at least two donors. Raw reads were error-corrected and collapsed into unique sequences by a nearest-neighbor algorithm in which closely related sequences were merged to remove PCR and sequencing errors. Alignment of CDR3 sequences to IMGT reference sequences was used to assign V, D and J gene segments. For a sequence to be retained, at least a six-nucleotide match to both a V gene segment and a J gene segment was required. A rearrangement counted as productive if the CDR3 had no stop codons and remained in frame with V and J, and every other rearrangement counted as non-productive. Following IMGT convention, CDR3 was defined as the stretch from the second conserved V-encoded cysteine to the conserved J-encoded phenylalanine. The earlier analysis of 500 to 750 of the donors excluded any sequence lacking an unambiguous match to a single V gene segment. An earlier analysis of 587 of the donors called V segments functional above 56.7% productive rearrangements and segregating when the between-donor standard deviation exceeded 5%. A statistical classification framework was developed to diagnose cytomegalovirus status using the catalog of TCR beta chain sequences. In a later analysis, TCR nucleotide sequences were compared against IMGT/GENE-DB human TR gene sequences so that V and J genes could be assigned. In a later analysis, CDR3 sequences and most-parsimonious VDJ recombination scenarios were assigned using the TCRdist pipeline. In a later analysis, every TCR beta chain was defined by the combination of its CDR3 amino acid sequence and its V-gene family, and reads without a unique V-gene family were dropped. As a way to deal with suspected cross-contamination and a sequencing artifact, a later analysis dropped nearly 600 nucleotide sequences that were highly shared and had low generation probability. In a later analysis, a clonal expansion index for each public chain was calculated from normalized within-repertoire ranks of inferred template counts. In a later analysis, generation probabilities were computed with a VDJ recombination model fitted to out-of-frame rearrangements, and the resulting probabilities were checked against IGoR. In a later analysis, hypergeometric tests were used to score TCR-TCR, TCR-HLA and TCR-CMV co-occurrence, with a repertoire-size bias correction applied to TCR pairs. In a later analysis, false discovery rates were estimated by permuting HLA or CMV assignments 20 times. A later analysis grouped co-occurring TCRs with DBSCAN, adding TCRdist sequence similarity when clustering within HLA-allele-positive subsets. Co-occurrence clustering excluded repertoires with fewer than 30,000 or more than 120,000 public chains, plus five with anomalous nucleotide sharing. This immuneACCESS table, as held by TCRdb, lists in-frame sequences with V and J called but not all clones. Of the missing ones, under half trace to an unresolved V gene in checked studies; the others have no known cause. The DNA was the basis for D and trimming; V, J and clone size are from that table. This sample gives 150,000 to 200,000 clones in total; roughly 77% of them show up just once. The ten largest clones add up to 4.7% of the sample.

The specimen was PBMCs. This receptor was obtained from a man younger than 30 in good health and CMV-seropositive. The rearranged chain carries TRBV5-6 and TRBJ1-1, and TRBD1 matches 7 of the central bases. The CDR3 sequence is CASSPYRQGLSNTEAFF. The nucleotides read TGTGCCAGCAGCCCTTACCGACAGGGCTTATCGAACACTGAAGCTTTCTTT.